This is a list of T cell receptor beta chains from one sample in a study of blood T cell repertoires in COVID-19. TCRdb's table, derived via immunoSEQ multiplex PCR, lists solely in-frame clones and lacks some. The repertoire holds about 200,000 clones, with approximately 84% as singletons. Sample: peripheral blood. These TCRs come from a human donor with acute or convalescent COVID-19. The donor label of this sample is uncertain. Each CDR3 is given without its conserved first and last residue.

TRBV19 ASSIGTGSYEQY
TRBV5-1 ASSLWGRDEKLF
TRBV27 ASSFAAPGQGRYEQY
TRBV5-4 ASSSLTGGDTEAF
TRBV3-1/TRBV3-2 ASSALSGSTDTQY
TRBV24-1 ATSDTGTGGLQY
TRBV7-3 ASSPGGKETQY
TRBV5-1 ASSLAGAGGFTDTQY
TRBV9 ASSPWGTSGLNEQF
TRBV4-3 ASSQAQGRNTGELF
TRBV6-5 ASTRQGAGNIQY
TRBV18 ASSPSRTGVSEQF
TRBV29-1 SVAKDIPYEQY
TRBV10-2 ASSRDRVYTEAF
TRBV28 ASNGGRSNYGYT
TRBV12-5 ASARDTYSGNTIY
TRBV5-1 ASSLVPSITNEKLF
TRBV29-1 SVVRKATDTQY